The rows below give T cell receptor beta chains drawn from one sample of a study of CD8+ T cells in alopecia areata. Sequencing was performed with immunoSEQ multiplex PCR; in TCRdb, only in-frame clones are kept and a portion is missing. Of approximately 220,000 clones in the sample, roughly two fifths were seen once. This material consisted of CD4+ T cells sorted from blood, taken around week 34, from a patient treated with tofacitinib. The receptors derive from a human donor with alopecia areata. Both conserved end residues are part of each CDR3. Fields, in order: V gene, CDR3 length, D gene, J gene, clone size, CDR3 DNA, CDR3 protein. A D gene is named only where the DNA matches it firmly. Clone size is given for some rows only: seen once, a few or many times, or a class if the clone is expanded.

TRBV7-9	13	TRBD1	TRBJ1-2	few	TGTGCCAGCAGCCCGACAGGGACTGATGGCTACACCTTC	CASSPTGTDGYTF
TRBV29-1	13	NA	TRBJ2-3	few	TGCAGCGTGGAGGGGAGTCTTACAGATACGCAGTATTTT	CSVEGSLTDTQYF
TRBV19	15	NA	TRBJ1-1	few	TGTGCCAGTAGTACCTGGTCAAACGGGAACACTGAAGCTTTCTTT	CASSTWSNGNTEAFF
TRBV28	14	NA	TRBJ2-5	NA	TGTGCCAGCAGGTCCGGGACTTCACAAGAGACCCAGTACTTC	CASRSGTSQETQYF
TRBV7-2	15	NA	TRBJ2-2	many	TGTGCCAGCAGCGCCTCAAGGGTTGGCACCGGGGAGCTGTTTTTT	CASSASRVGTGELFF
TRBV29-1	13	TRBD2	TRBJ2-1	few	TGCAGCGTTGGACTAGCGGGTACCAATGAGCAGTTCTTC	CSVGLAGTNEQFF
TRBV4-1	15	NA	TRBJ2-7	NA	TGCGCCAGCAGCCAAGCGGGCGGGAAGAGCTACGAGCAGTACTTC	CASSQAGGKSYEQYF
TRBV18	14	NA	TRBJ1-1	NA	TGTGCCAGCTCACCACTAGAACAGGGACATGAAGCTTTCTTT	CASSPLEQGHEAFF
TRBV9	16	TRBD2	TRBJ2-1	few	TGTGCCAGCAGCCCGTCGGCGCGGGGGATTTACAATGAGCAGTTCTTC	CASSPSARGIYNEQFF
TRBV5-1	13	NA	TRBJ1-1	few	TGCGCCAGCACCAGGGAGAGGAACACTGAAGCTTTCTTT	CASTRERNTEAFF
TRBV29-1	14	TRBD1	TRBJ1-5	few	TGCAGCGTGACTGGGACAGGGGGCGAGCAGCCCCAGCATTTT	CSVTGTGGEQPQHF
TRBV6-1	12	NA	TRBJ1-1	few	TGTGCCAGCAGCTTCACGAACACTGAAGCTTTCTTT	CASSFTNTEAFF
TRBV7-8	15	TRBD2	TRBJ2-7	NA	TGTGCCAGCAGCTTAGGGAGCGGGAGCTTCCACGAGCAGTACTTC	CASSLGSGSFHEQYF
TRBV5-1	13	NA	TRBJ1-2	NA	TGCGCCAGCAGCCCAAGCGGGGAGGCTGGCTACACCTTC	CASSPSGEAGYTF
TRBV7-2	13	NA	TRBJ2-5	NA	TGTGCCAGCAGCTTCACGGCAAGGGTCGCCCAGTACTTC	CASSFTARVAQYF
TRBV7-8	16	NA	TRBJ2-1	NA	TGTGCCAGCAGCGCTCACAGGGTCCGGACATACAATGAGCAGTTCTTC	CASSAHRVRTYNEQFF
TRBV2	15	NA	TRBJ1-6	NA	TGTGCCAGCAGTGAAGAGATGGGCCTTAATTCACCCCTCCACTTT	CASSEEMGLNSPLHF
TRBV6-6	14	TRBD1	TRBJ1-6	NA	TGTGCCAGCACCAGGGACAGGGAAAATTCACCCCTCCACTTT	CASTRDRENSPLHF
TRBV5-1	14	TRBD1	TRBJ2-5	few	TGCGCCAGCAGCATAGGACAGGGGCGGGAGACCCAGTACTTC	CASSIGQGRETQYF
TRBV5-1	16	NA	TRBJ2-3	NA	TGCGCCAGCAGCGGCGCCCCGGGGGCCGGCACAGATACGCAGTATTTT	CASSGAPGAGTDTQYF
TRBV15	16	TRBD2	TRBJ2-1	few	TGTGCCACCAGCAGAGCTAGCGGATTCAAGGGAGGTGAGCAGTTCTTC	CATSRASGFKGGEQFF
TRBV4-1	20	TRBD2	TRBJ2-1	few	TGCGCCAGCAGCCGGGGACTAGCGGGCCCGGGGCCATTTTCCTACAATGAGCAGTTCTTC	CASSRGLAGPGPFSYNEQFF
TRBV9	15	NA	TRBJ2-1	NA	TGTGCCAGCAGCGTATATGGGGACTCGAACAATGAGCAGTTCTTC	CASSVYGDSNNEQFF
TRBV7-9	14	NA	TRBJ2-7	NA	TGTGCCAGCAGCACCGGACAGAGCTCCTACGAGCAGTACTTC	CASSTGQSSYEQYF
TRBV2	15	NA	TRBJ1-2	NA	TGTGCCAGCAGCGACCAGGGAGGGATTGACTATGGCTACACCTTC	CASSDQGGIDYGYTF
TRBV7-9	13	TRBD1	TRBJ2-1	few	TGTGCCAGCAGCCAGGGACAGAACAATGAGCAGTTCTTC	CASSQGQNNEQFF
TRBV7-9	15	TRBD1	TRBJ2-7	NA	TGTGCCAGCAGCTTAGCGGGACAGATATCCTACGAGCAGTACTTC	CASSLAGQISYEQYF
TRBV5-1	15	NA	TRBJ2-2	few	TGCGCCAGCAGCTTATCTACAGTTCAGACCGGGGAGCTGTTTTTT	CASSLSTVQTGELFF
TRBV28	13	NA	TRBJ2-7	few	TGTGCCAGCACTTCCGGGACTCCCTACGAGCAGTACTTC	CASTSGTPYEQYF
TRBV19	13	NA	TRBJ1-1	few	TGTGCCAGTAGTATGGCTGGGTCGGAACGGGCTTTCTTT	CASSMAGSERAFF
TRBV19	12	NA	TRBJ1-2	NA	TGTGCCAGTAGTATCAACAGGGATCACTACACCTTC	CASSINRDHYTF
TRBV6-5	12	NA	TRBJ1-2	few	TGTGCCAGCAGCCGAGGACAGCGGGGCTACACCTTC	CASSRGQRGYTF
TRBV29-1	15	TRBD2	TRBJ2-2	NA	TGCAGCGTCCCGGGGACTAGCGGGGGGACCGGGGAGCTGTTTTTT	CSVPGTSGGTGELFF
TRBV7-9	15	TRBD2	TRBJ2-1	NA	TGTGCCAGCAGCCTCTCCCTAGCGGGGGCGGCTGAGCAGTTCTTC	CASSLSLAGAAEQFF
TRBV10-3	14	TRBD2	TRBJ2-7	few	TGTGCCATCAGTGAAGCGGGAACGCGCTACGAGCAGTACTTC	CAISEAGTRYEQYF
TRBV7-2	13	NA	TRBJ1-2	few	TGTGCCAGCAGCTTACTATCATTCTATGGCTACACCTTC	CASSLLSFYGYTF
TRBV30	15	NA	TRBJ2-7	NA	TGTGCCTGGAAGGAGGTACGTAAAAGCTACGTGGAGCAGTACTTC	CAWKEVRKSYVEQYF
TRBV2	15	TRBD2	TRBJ2-1	NA	TGTGCCAGCAGTTTACTAGCGTCCTCCTACAATGAGCAGTTCTTC	CASSLLASSYNEQFF
TRBV9	14	NA	TRBJ2-5	NA	TGTGCCAGCAGCGTAGCTCCCGGGAGAGAGACCCAGTACTTC	CASSVAPGRETQYF
TRBV15	16	NA	TRBJ1-4	NA	TGTGCCACCAGCAGAGATCTGGGGTCGTCGAGGGAAAAACTGTTTTTT	CATSRDLGSSREKLFF
TRBV5-4	14	NA	TRBJ1-2	once	TGTGCCAGCAGCTTGACCAGGGATCGGGATGGCTACACCTTC	CASSLTRDRDGYTF
TRBV19	14	NA	TRBJ1-2	NA	TGTGCCAGTAGTATTTGGCAGAAGAACTATGGCTACACCTTC	CASSIWQKNYGYTF
TRBV9	16	TRBD2	TRBJ2-2	NA	TGTGCCAGCAGCGCCGGACTAGCGGGGGACACCGGGGAGCTGTTTTTT	CASSAGLAGDTGELFF
TRBV7-3	14	NA	TRBJ2-5	NA	TGTGCCAGCAGCCAATGGACTACCCAAGAGACCCAGTACTTC	CASSQWTTQETQYF
TRBV19	14	NA	TRBJ2-7	few	TGTGCCAGTAGTTCAGAGGGAGGCACCTACGAGCAGTACTTC	CASSSEGGTYEQYF